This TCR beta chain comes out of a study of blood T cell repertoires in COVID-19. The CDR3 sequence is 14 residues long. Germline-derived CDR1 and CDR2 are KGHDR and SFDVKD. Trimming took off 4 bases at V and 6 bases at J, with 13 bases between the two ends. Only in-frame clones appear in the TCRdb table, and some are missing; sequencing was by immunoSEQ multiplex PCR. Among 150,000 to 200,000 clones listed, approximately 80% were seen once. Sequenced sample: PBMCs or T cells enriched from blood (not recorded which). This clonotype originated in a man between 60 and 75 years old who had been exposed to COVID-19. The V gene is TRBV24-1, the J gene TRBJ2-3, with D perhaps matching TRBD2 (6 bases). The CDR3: CATSESGTSDTQYF. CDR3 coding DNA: TGTGCCACCAGTGAGTCCGGGACTTCGGATACGCAGTATTTT.